The entry below gives a single T cell receptor (beta chain) sequence along with its context. J lost 6 bases, V lost 3 bases, and 8 bases had no gene match. CDR3 length: 15 amino acids. Germline lookup yields CDR1 SGDLS and CDR2 YYNGEE. This entry comes from a study of shared clonotypes between healthy human individuals. Naive CD8 cells, CD45RO-negative and positively selected for CCR7, excluded terminally differentiated effector memory CD45RA+ cells. TCRdb keeps only in-frame clones here, not all; method: immunoSEQ multiplex PCR. The sample lists under 2,000,000 clones, about 95% seen once, with 1% to 1.5% in the top ten.

Sequencing input: naive CD8+ T cells sorted from blood. The TCR sequence derives from a man aged 18 to 29 in good health. This sequence joins TRBV9 and TRBJ2-2; 7 bases line up with TRBD2. CDR3 DNA: TGTGCCAGCAGCGGGGTAGCGGGCCTATCCGGGGAGCTGTTTTTT. It codes for CASSGVAGLSGELFF.